One T cell receptor beta chain is described in this entry. Using immunoSEQ multiplex PCR, the repertoire was profiled, and TCRdb retains in-frame clones only, with some absent. Of millions of clones detected, 90% to 95% appear once; the ten largest clones hold around 1.7%. In the naive CD8 group, cells lacked CD45RO and were positively selected for CCR7, so terminally differentiated effector memory CD45RA+ cells were left out. This sample is part of a study of shared clonotypes between healthy human individuals. Sequenced: naive CD8+ T cells from PBMCs. This TCR derives from a man between 18 and 29 years old in good health. Some clones in this sample may be carry-over from other donors' samples.

The CDR3 DNA reads TGTGCCACCAGCGGGATTCGGACGGGACAGGCTCCACCGGGATCCTACGAGCAGTACTTC. Translation: CATSGIRTGQAPPGSYEQYF. V gene TRBV15 combines with J gene TRBJ2-7; 8 bases fit TRBD1. Germline V gene lookup returns CDR1 LNHNV and CDR2 YYDKDF (reference sequence). The CDR3 is made up of 20 amino acids. The junction had 22 bases not matched to a gene; V was cut back by 5 bases and J by 1 base.